This T cell receptor (beta chain) was recovered during a study of blood T cell repertoires in COVID-19. As for the study in general: The United States, Italy and Spain provided the acute and convalescent COVID-19 samples. The analysed material was cDNA or gDNA that came from T cells, B-cell-depleted T cells, or PBMCs.

Per the authors' pipeline: Researchers report that nucleated cell counts were estimated from reference gene primer amplification. Libraries were prepared by immunoSEQ multiplex PCR; TCRdb keeps only in-frame clonotypes and omits some of them. The V and J calls and clone size are taken from that table; D and trimming were inferred from the DNA. The table has more than 150,000 clones, roughly 86% seen once. Germline-derived CDR1 and CDR2 are SNHLY and FYNNEI. J lost 4 bases, V lost 4 bases, and 10 bases had no gene match. The CDR3 runs 16 residues. This TCR derives from a man between 60 and 75 years old with COVID-19, enrolled during active disease. J is TRBJ1-2 and V is TRBV2, with 9 bases that match TRBD1. What was sequenced was peripheral blood. In nucleotides, the CDR3 is TGTGCCAGCAGTGGAGAGATAACAGGGGGCGGCTATGGCTACACCTTC. It translates to CASSGEITGGGYGYTF.